The 24 T cell receptor beta chains below all came from one sample that was sequenced in a study of beta chain features in type 1 diabetes. Every isolated RNA sample was fully reverse transcribed, so sequencing captured expressed TCRB transcripts. Libraries were prepared by immunoSEQ multiplex PCR; TCRdb keeps only in-frame clonotypes and omits some of them. Here the sample spans 970,000 or so clones, 17% being singletons. The sequenced sample was naive CD4+ T cells from blood. The receptors originated from a woman aged 18-29 years in good health.

The chain recombines TRBV7-8 with TRBJ2-3; D gene ambiguous. The germline V gene encodes CDR1 SGHVS and CDR2 FQNEAQ. V gave up 3 bases and J gave up 4 bases, with 8 bases separating them. The CDR3 has 13 amino acids. In DNA, the CDR3 is TGTGCCAGCAGCTTCCTAATTTCAGATACGCAGTATTTT. Translated, it gives CASSFLISDTQYF.

V usage is TRBV19 and J usage is TRBJ1-1; perhaps TRBD1 as D (6 bases). The CDR3 is 16 residues long. The germline V and J ends were trimmed by 5 bases and 0 bases, with 16 bases remaining between them. Germline V CDR1 and CDR2: LNHDA, SQIVND (reference sequence). CDR3 protein: CASSSPKGGLNTEAFF. CDR3 bases: TGTGCCAGTAGTTCTCCCAAGGGGGGATTGAACACTGAAGCTTTCTTT.

This clone was observed a handful of times. The rearrangement uses TRBV27 and TRBJ2-3, with 8 bases identical to TRBD2. V lost 5 bases and J lost 3; bases outside the gene matches: 10. The CDR3 extends over 16 amino acids. Germline V gene sequence: CDR1 MNHEY, CDR2 SMNVEV (reference sequence). CDR3 nucleotide sequence: TGTGCCAGCAGTACGAGTGGGCGGGAGGTGACAGATACGCAGTATTTT. Translating gives CASSTSGREVTDTQYF.

Comments on this clone: The same CDR3 is also encoded by other DNA sequences in this sample. The chain employs TRBV2 and TRBJ2-5; D perhaps matches TRBD1 (7 bases). The germline gives CDR1 SNHLY, CDR2 FYNNEI. V lost 5 bases and J 1 base, leaving 11 bases between the germline ends. The CDR3 length is 14 residues. The CDR3 region has the DNA TGTGCCAGCAGTCGACAGGGAGGCCAAGAGACCCAGTACTTC. It is translated as CASSRQGGQETQYF.

CDR3 sequence reads: CASSRSPGLALGEQFF. CDR3 DNA sequence: TGTGCCAGCAGCCGATCCCCGGGACTAGCGTTGGGTGAGCAGTTCTTC. The chain carries TRBV7-3 and TRBJ2-1, with 10 bases lining up with TRBD2. V shed 5 bases and J 9 bases; nucleotides not matched to a gene: 13. The length of the CDR3 is 16 residues. Looked up from germline, CDR1 is SGHTA and CDR2 is FQGTGA. The complete variable domain, with remaining parts taken from reference TRBV7-3 and TRBJ2-1, reads GAGVSQTPSNKVTEKGKYVELRCDPISGHTALYWYRQSLGQGPEFLIYFQGTGAADDSGLPNDRFFAVRPEGSVSTLKIQRTERGDSAVYLCASSRSPGLALGEQFFGPGTRLTVL.

The chain links TRBV28 to TRBJ2-2; TRBD1 matches 8 bases. V lost 5 bases and J lost 1; bases outside the gene matches: 6. Germline V gene sequence: CDR1 MDHEN, CDR2 SYDVKM. CDR3 size: 16 residues. CDR3 loop: CASSPRGQENTGELFF. The CDR3 DNA reads as TGTGCCAGCAGTCCCCGGGGACAGGAGAACACCGGGGAGCTGTTTTTT.

This clone was seen a few times. V is TRBV6-5 and J is TRBJ2-1; TRBD1 aligns across 10 bases. CDR1 is MNHEY and CDR2 is SVGAGI in the germline V gene. This CDR3 is 14 amino acids long. V trimming: 2 bases; J trimming: 6 bases; junction bases outside the gene matches: 1. This CDR3 reads CASSYGTGVNEQFF. The CDR3 DNA is TGTGCCAGCAGTTACGGGACAGGGGTCAATGAGCAGTTCTTC.

This chain uses TRBV15 with TRBJ2-3, with TRBD1 matching 8 bases. Per germline, CDR1 LNHNV and CDR2 YYDKDF (reference sequence). This CDR3 comprises 15 residues. Trimming cost V 3 bases and J 2 bases; bases outside gene matches: 4. The CDR3 spells CATSSRQGNTDTQYF. CDR3 DNA: TGTGCCACCAGCAGTCGACAGGGGAACACAGATACGCAGTATTTT.

The V gene is TRBV7-2, the J gene TRBJ2-4; 8 nucleotides line up with TRBD1. The V and J ends lost 10 bases and 6 bases, in that order; junction bases with no gene match: 11. CDR1 and CDR2 (germline): SGHTA, FQGNSA. CDR3 length equals 14 residues. The CDR3 region has the DNA TGTGCCACCGGAGAGACAGGGGTGGTAAACATTCAGTACTTC. This encodes CATGETGVVNIQYF.

The rearrangement uses TRBV5-6 and TRBJ1-1; D is ambiguous. Germline loops: CDR1 SGHDT, CDR2 YYEEEE. CDR3 size: 12 residues. V lost 5 bases, J lost 3 bases, and 8 bases lay in between. The CDR3 DNA is TGTGCCAGCAGGAACAGCTACACTGAAGCTTTCTTT. Residues: CASRNSYTEAFF.

V and J are TRBV27 and TRBJ2-7; perhaps TRBD2 as D (6 bases). The germline V and J ends were trimmed by 6 bases and 4 bases, with 19 bases remaining between them. The CDR3 is 15 residues long. Germline CDR1 and CDR2: MNHEY and SMNVEV (reference sequence). CDR3 coding DNA: TGTGCCAGCAGCGCTGAAACTCCGGGAGCTTACGAGCAGTACTTC. This encodes CASSAETPGAYEQYF.

The chain has TRBV7-2 and TRBJ2-7; unclear D gene. Germline V gives CDR1 SGHTA, CDR2 FQGNSA. The CDR3 is made up of 13 amino acids. V shed 5 bases and J shed 1 base, with 9 bases lying between them. The CDR3 sequence: CASSPGRSYEQYF. The CDR3, as DNA: TGTGCCAGCAGCCCGGGCAGATCCTACGAGCAGTACTTC.

In its sample, this clone was seen a few times. This rearrangement joins TRBV20-1 to TRBJ1-2; D unclear. V lost 3 bases, J lost 7 bases, and 9 bases lay in between. The CDR3 runs to 11 residues. Germline CDR1 is DFQATT and CDR2 is SNEGSKA (reference sequence). CDR3 sequence reads: CSARPELGYTF. The CDR3 nucleotides read TGCAGTGCTAGGCCTGAGCTTGGCTACACCTTC.

This clone turned up a few times. This chain joins TRBV5-1 and TRBJ2-1, with TRBD1 matching over 10 bases. The V gene's germline CDR1 is SGHRS and CDR2 YFSETQ. V was clipped by 4 bases and J by 4 bases; unmatched bases: 2. This CDR3 has 14 residues. The CDR3 region is CASSPDRGYNEQFF. The DNA of the CDR3 is TGCGCCAGCAGCCCGGACAGGGGGTACAATGAGCAGTTCTTC. Based on the CDR3 plus reference TRBV5-1 and TRBJ2-1, the full variable domain is KAGVTQTPRYLIKTRGQQVTLSCSPISGHRSVSWYQQTPGQGLQFLFEYFSETQRNKGNFPGRFSGRQFSNSRSEMNVSTLELGDSALYLCASSPDRGYNEQFFGPGTRLTVL.

V usage is TRBV27 and J usage is TRBJ2-1; D is tentatively TRBD1 or TRBD2 (5 bases each). This CDR3 has 14 amino acids. Looked up from germline, CDR1 is MNHEY and CDR2 is SMNVEV (reference sequence). Trimming left V 5 bases short and J 5 bases short, with 13 bases between. The CDR3, as DNA: TGTGCCAGCAGTCCCCCCAGGGAGCACAATGAGCAGTTCTTC. This translates into CASSPPREHNEQFF.

This clone was seen a few times. This sequence joins TRBV6-9 and TRBJ1-1; D gene ambiguous. CDR1 is MNHGY and CDR2 is SVAAGI in the germline V gene. V was shortened by 5 bases and J by 0 bases, with 16 bases between the two germline ends. The length of the CDR3 is 16 residues. The CDR3 loop is CASSRRIVPMNTEAFF. In nucleotides, the CDR3 is TGTGCCAGCAGTCGCCGCATAGTCCCGATGAACACTGAAGCTTTCTTT.

This clone has only a few counts. The chain uses TRBV28 and TRBJ2-7; D is perhaps TRBD2 (5 bases). The germline V and J ends were trimmed by 2 bases and 7 bases, with 12 bases remaining between them. The CDR3 has 13 amino acids. Per the germline V gene, CDR1 is MDHEN and CDR2 is SYDVKM. DNA for the CDR3: TGTGCCAGCAGTTTAGGGTCTCGCGGGGAGCAGTACTTC. Its protein product is CASSLGSRGEQYF.

On this clone itself: This could be a read error, since a much larger clone is one nucleotide away. Other DNA sequences from this sample encode an identical CDR3 as well. V is TRBV11-3 and J is TRBJ1-1; TRBD1 is a possible D gene (5 bases). The germline V gene encodes CDR1 SGHNT and CDR2 YENEEA. The CDR3 is 13 amino acids. Deletions cut 3 bases from V and 1 base from J, with 6 bases between. Here the CDR3 DNA reads TGTGCCAGCAGCTTCACAGGGAACACTGAAGCTTTCTTT. Protein: CASSFTGNTEAFF.

The V and J genes are TRBV5-1 and TRBJ2-5; 13 nucleotides line up with TRBD2. The CDR3 totals 17 residues. The germline V gene encodes CDR1 SGHRS and CDR2 YFSETQ. V shed 4 bases, J shed 1 base, and the junction held 7 bases outside the gene matches. The DNA of the CDR3 is TGCGCCAGCAGCCCGACCAGGACTAGCGGGGGCCAAGAGACCCAGTACTTC. Protein product: CASSPTRTSGGQETQYF.

The chain carries TRBV10-3 and TRBJ2-5; 7 nucleotides agree with TRBD2. From germline, CDR1 is ENHRY and CDR2 SYGVKD. With 10 bases clipped from V and 2 bases from J, the junction kept 13 bases outside the gene matches. This CDR3 has 15 residues. The CDR3 sequence: CATSGLRGGQETQYF. In DNA, the CDR3 is TGTGCCACCTCAGGTCTACGCGGGGGACAAGAGACCCAGTACTTC.

Concerning this clone itself: Being one base from a much bigger clone, this may be a read error. This sample includes further DNA sequences coding for the same CDR3. The chain is built from TRBV7-2 and TRBJ2-5; D is unresolved. The germline V gene has CDR1 SGHTA and CDR2 FQGNSA. Trimming pared 5 bases from V and 1 base from J, leaving 2 bases between. This CDR3 contains 11 residues. Here the CDR3 DNA reads TGTGCCAGCAGCCGCCAAGAGACCCAGTACTTC. Translation gives CASSRQETQYF.

The genes are TRBV5-4 and TRBJ1-2; D is unresolved. The germline V gene has CDR1 SGHNT and CDR2 YYREEE (reference sequence). CDR3 length: 14 amino acids. Between the trimmed V and J ends, which lost 0 bases and 2 bases, there was a span of 8 bases. In DNA form, the CDR3 reads TGTGCCAGCAGCTTGGGTGTGATAAACTATGGCTACACCTTC. The encoded protein is CASSLGVINYGYTF.

This CDR3 reads CASSYTAANTGELFF. As DNA, the CDR3 is TGTGCCAGCAGTTACACCGCAGCGAACACCGGGGAGCTGTTTTTT. The J gene is TRBJ2-2, the V gene TRBV6-5; D not certain. Germline loops: CDR1 MNHEY, CDR2 SVGAGI. This CDR3 has 15 amino acids. V lost 2 bases and J 0 bases, leaving 7 bases between the germline ends.

This clone appeared a few times. The V and J genes are TRBV19 and TRBJ1-5; 8 bases match TRBD1. V was pared by 6 bases and J by 5 bases, with 9 bases of the junction left unmatched. The CDR3 spans 15 residues. The germline gives CDR1 LNHDA, CDR2 SQIVND (reference sequence). The CDR3 DNA sequence: TGTGCCAGTAGCCAAAGGACAGGGAAGTATCAGCCCCAGCATTTT. Residues: CASSQRTGKYQPQHF.